The subject of this entry is one T cell receptor (beta chain). Different DNA sequences within this sample yield the same CDR3. The data originate from a study of blood T cell repertoires in COVID-19. Across the whole study: Sites in the United States, Italy and Spain provided acute and convalescent COVID-19 samples.

How the authors handled the data: Reference gene primer amplification yielded estimated nucleated cell counts. Profiled with immunoSEQ multiplex PCR; TCRdb holds only in-frame clones, not every one. The V and J calls and clone size come from that table; D and trimming were worked out from the DNA. Among 350,000 to 500,000 clones listed, 85% to 90% were seen once. Germline lookup yields CDR1 SGHRS and CDR2 YFSETQ. This CDR3 is built from 12 residues. The V end was cut by 3 bases, the J end by 0 bases, with 4 bases between. The chain has TRBV5-1 and TRBJ2-7; no reliable D call. The sample taken for sequencing was peripheral blood. This sequence originates from a man between 18 and 29 years old with COVID-19, enrolled during active disease. CDR3 nucleotide sequence: TGCGCCAGCAGCTCGAGCTCCTACGAGCAGTACTTC. The encoded protein is CASSSSSYEQYF.